This T cell receptor beta chain was recorded in a study of CD4+ T cells in melanoma. With regard to this clone: Antigen unknown.

Measured with immunoSEQ multiplex PCR; TCRdb has only the in-frame clones, and not every one. The data show about 10,000 clones, around 62% seen once. Study results and caveats: In melanoma, neoantigen-specific CD4+ T cells reportedly differed in differentiation state. CD8+ T cell, macrophage and B cell function reportedly correlated with neoantigen-specific CD4+ T cells.

This CDR3 comprises 15 residues. CDR1 is SGHVS and CDR2 is FNYEAQ in the germline V gene. Trimming took 0 bases from V and 5 from J, leaving 11 bases between them. The sample taken for sequencing was cells from a culture (not recorded whether cultured in vitro). The source of this sequence is a human donor with melanoma. The chain combines TRBV7-6 with TRBJ1-5, with D hard to call. CDR3 in DNA: TGTGCCAGCAGCTTAGCGGGCGGTGGGCATCAGCCCCAGCATTTT. It codes for CASSLAGGGHQPQHF.